This T cell receptor (beta chain) appears in the sequencing data of a study of T cell responses to AZD1222 COVID-19 vaccine. Study results and limitations: Samples come after the peak T cell response, not at day 14. Regions 160-218 and 743-854 held dominance among vaccine-associated CD4 TCRs, which spanned spike.

The CDR3 length is 16 residues. Trimming took 2 bases from V and 2 from J, leaving 13 bases between them. Germline V CDR1 and CDR2: MNHNY, SVGAGI (reference sequence). The assay was immunoSEQ multiplex PCR, and TCRdb's table has in-frame clones only and misses some. The sample has around 140,000 clones, around 90% seen once; the top ten hold approximately 2%. Timing groups of about 4 and about 12 weeks for second doses were pooled. As concerns this clone: Its antigen is not identified.

This specimen was peripheral blood, taken 28 days after the second AZD1222 dose. The sequence came from an adult who received the AZD1222 COVID-19 vaccine. J is TRBJ2-1 and V is TRBV6-6, with D possibly matching TRBD2 (6 bases). CDR3 sequence (DNA): TGTGCCAGCAGTTACGGGGACTCCACCCCCTACAATGAGCAGTTCTTC. Its translation: CASSYGDSTPYNEQFF.